This T cell receptor (beta chain) was captured in a study of vaccination effects on CD4 cells after COVID-19. About the research overall: Subjects were given two BNT162b2 or mRNA-1273 vaccine doses. Sample provision by two convalescent patients occurred 16 days and one week before vaccination.

TCRdb's table, derived via immunoSEQ multiplex PCR, lists solely in-frame clones and lacks some. The repertoire holds approximately 47,000 clones, about 75% seen once, with about 12% in the top ten. Trimming took 5 bases from V and 0 from J; bases not matched to a gene: 11. Germline loops: CDR1 MRHNA, CDR2 SNTAGT. The CDR3 spans 18 residues. After more than 8 days in culture, the CD4+ T cells were isolated. The infection with SARS-CoV-2 (confirmed by PCR) occurred in this person between March and December 2020. Cultures had half their medium replaced with IL-2 medium on days 3 and 7. A note on this clone: No antigen is known for it.

The genes are TRBV6-4 and TRBJ1-5, with 9 positions matching TRBD1. This clonotype was sampled from a human donor who had a prior SARS-CoV-2 infection. The source material was CD4+ T cells from PBMCs cultured without peptide, sampled before COVID-19 vaccination. The DNA of the CDR3 is TGTGCCAGCAGTCCCTGGGGACAGGGCCCACTTAGCAATCAGCCCCAGCATTTT. This translates into CASSPWGQGPLSNQPQHF.